This TCR beta chain was observed in a study of CD8+ T cells in alopecia areata. Study-level results: Normal skin contains resident alphabeta T cells, and these are also sequenced in scalp samples.

This clone was observed a handful of times. Its antigen is as yet unknown. The CDR3 loop spans 15 amino acids. V was pared by 3 bases and J by 4 bases, with 13 bases between. The V gene's germline CDR1 is SGHRS and CDR2 YFSETQ. RNA extraction was followed by reverse transcription into cDNA, which acted as the sequencing template. Profiling relied on immunoSEQ multiplex PCR, and the TCRdb table lists in-frame clones only, not all of them. The sample yields roughly 150,000 clones, 55% seen once. The source material was CD4+ T cells sorted from blood. The clonotype comes from a human donor in good health. The genes are TRBV5-1 and TRBJ2-2, with a tentative D call TRBD2 (6 bases). CDR3 loop: CASSSEGVGTGELFF. Written as DNA, the CDR3 is TGCGCCAGCAGCTCGGAGGGAGTAGGCACCGGGGAGCTGTTTTTT.